A single sample is the source of the 12 T cell receptor beta chains below, sequenced in a study of beta chain features in type 1 diabetes. Expressed TCRB transcripts were sequenced because the isolated RNA had all been reverse transcribed beforehand. This table comes from immunoSEQ multiplex PCR, and its TCRdb copy is limited to in-frame clones, with some not included. The sample lists 810,000 or so clones, roughly a sixth occurring once. Sequenced material: naive CD4+ T cells from blood. Every receptor here comes from a young woman in good health.

This clone was seen a handful of times. At one of its ends the junction is not consistent with the germline gene, which may arise from a read error. V is TRBV7-9 and J is TRBJ1-5; 8 bases map to TRBD1. The CDR3 is 10 residues long. Germline loops: CDR1 SEHNR, CDR2 FQNEAQ (reference sequence). The CDR3 region is CASSFLDRDF. The CDR3 bases are TGTGCCAGCAGCTTTTTGGACAGGGATTTT.

This sequence joins TRBV4-2 and TRBJ2-3; no firm D call. Trimming left V 1 base short and J 5 bases short, with 10 bases between. The CDR3 is 14 amino acids. Germline V CDR1 and CDR2: LGHNA, YNFKEQ. DNA for the CDR3: TGTGCCAGCAGCCAAGCCCCGTACGTAGATACGCAGTATTTT. Protein sequence: CASSQAPYVDTQYF.

The gene calls are TRBV5-4 and TRBJ2-6; D gene uncertain. Germline CDR1 is SGHNT and CDR2 is YYREEE (reference sequence). V gave up 1 base and J gave up 6 bases, with 11 bases separating them. The CDR3 has 15 residues. The CDR3 nucleotides are TGTGCCAGCAGCTTGCCGACGGATTTGGCCAACGTCCTGACTTTC. This sequence encodes CASSLPTDLANVLTF. The variable domain in full, with the rest retrieved from reference TRBV5-4 and TRBJ2-6, is ETGVTQSPTHLIKTRGQQVTLRCSSQSGHNTVSWYQQALGQGPQFIFQYYREEENGRGNFPPRFSGLQFPNYSSELNVNALELDDSALYLCASSLPTDLANVLTFGAGSRLTVL.

This clone has just a few counts. This chain uses TRBV19 with TRBJ2-2; 8 bases agree with TRBD1. This CDR3 comprises 16 residues. Germline lookup yields CDR1 LNHDA and CDR2 SQIVND (reference sequence). The junction had 5 bases not matched to a gene; V was cut back by 5 bases and J by 0 bases. Written as DNA, the CDR3 is TGTGCCAGTAGTGGGACAGGCCTCGCGAACACCGGGGAGCTGTTTTTT. This sequence encodes CASSGTGLANTGELFF.

The V and J genes are TRBV2 and TRBJ2-2; 7 bases are shared with TRBD1. Unmatched junction bases numbered 2, after V lost 3 bases and J lost 4 bases. Germline CDR1 is SNHLY and CDR2 is FYNNEI. CDR3 length: 14 amino acids. The CDR3 bases are TGTGCCAGCAGTGAGACAGGGACCACCGGGGAGCTGTTTTTT. This encodes CASSETGTTGELFF. Full variable domain (outside the CDR3, taken from reference TRBV2 and TRBJ2-2): EPEVTQTPSHQVTQMGQEVILRCVPISNHLYFYWYRQILGQKVEFLVSFYNNEISEKSEIFDDQFSVERPDGSNFTLKIRSTKLEDSAMYFCASSETGTTGELFFGEGSRLTVL.

V gene TRBV4-3 combines with J gene TRBJ1-2, with D unresolved. This CDR3 comprises 13 residues. Trimming shortened V by 4 bases and J by 3 bases, and 9 bases separated the two germline ends. The germline V gene has CDR1 LGHNA and CDR2 YSLEER. CDR3 bases: TGCGCCAGCAGCCCAGGCGGGGACTATGGCTACACCTTC. Translating it yields CASSPGGDYGYTF.

This clone was detected only a few times. The chain is built from TRBV7-6 and TRBJ2-5; the D call may be TRBD1 or TRBD2 (6 bases each). The CDR3 is 13 amino acids. From germline, CDR1 is SGHVS and CDR2 FNYEAQ. V dropped 5 bases and J dropped 5 bases, with 12 bases sitting between them. The CDR3, as DNA: TGTGCCAGCAGCCCGGGGGCCAGGGAGACCCAGTACTTC. Amino acid sequence: CASSPGARETQYF.

The rearrangement joins TRBV25-1 to TRBJ2-5; D is possibly TRBD1 or TRBD2 (5 bases each). CDR1 is MGHDK, CDR2 SYGVNS, per germline. The V end lost 0 bases, the J end lost 5 bases, and 10 bases lay between the germline ends. The CDR3 contains 14 residues. CDR3 nucleotides: TGTGCCAGCAGTGAATACGAGGGGTGGGAGACCCAGTACTTC. It is translated as CASSEYEGWETQYF.

The CDR3 is CASSYAGGHLSEQYF. The CDR3 nucleotides are TGTGCCAGCAGTTACGCGGGAGGACACCTGAGCGAGCAGTACTTC. The chain combines TRBV6-5 with TRBJ2-7, with 8 bases that match TRBD2. This CDR3 has 15 amino acids. V was pared by 2 bases and J by 6 bases, with 9 bases of the junction left unmatched. The germline CDR1 and CDR2 sequences are MNHEY and SVGAGI.

The CDR3 sequence: CASDLTGTLPGELFF. The CDR3 DNA is TGTGCCAGCGACTTGACCGGGACTCTTCCCGGGGAGCTGTTTTTT. This rearrangement joins TRBV19 to TRBJ2-2, with a tentative D call TRBD2 (6 bases). From germline, CDR1 is LNHDA and CDR2 SQIVND (reference sequence). Trimming removed 9 bases at V and 6 bases at J, with 20 bases between. CDR3 length: 15 amino acids.

The chain joins TRBV7-2 to TRBJ1-5; TRBD1 might be the D (6 bases). V was trimmed by 5 bases and J by 6 bases, leaving 11 bases between them. The CDR3 spans 13 residues. The germline V gene has CDR1 SGHTA and CDR2 FQGNSA. CDR3 loop: CASSIQGGQPQHF. The CDR3 DNA follows: TGTGCCAGCAGCATACAGGGAGGTCAGCCCCAGCATTTT.

The chain recombines TRBV14 with TRBJ2-2; D may be TRBD2 (5 bases). The CDR3 spans 20 residues. Trimming pared 1 base from V and 1 base from J, leaving 22 bases between. Germline V lookup: CDR1 SGHDN, CDR2 FVKESK. The DNA of the CDR3 is TGTGCCAGCAGCCAAGGACCATTTGCGCCCCGGGGAAAGAACACCGGGGAGCTGTTTTTT. Its protein is CASSQGPFAPRGKNTGELFF.